The TCR beta chain under discussion was sequenced for a study of long-term antiretroviral therapy in people with HIV. The CDR3 contains 18 residues. V was clipped by 4 bases and J by 4 bases, with 20 bases between them. The germline gives CDR1 SGHTA, CDR2 FQGNSA. At survey level, the immunoSEQ assay was run in its v3.0 version. The method was immunoSEQ multiplex PCR; TCRdb's version includes in-frame clones alone and lacks a portion of them. The sample includes about 35,000 clones, roughly 93% of them seen just once. The material was unsorted PBMCs, obtained 4.1 years after starting antiretroviral therapy. The clonotype comes from a woman in her 50s with HIV. The J gene is TRBJ2-6, the V gene TRBV7-2; possible D gene TRBD1, 6 bases. The chain's CDR3 is CASSSSPPGAPGANVLTF. DNA of the CDR3: TGTGCCAGCAGCTCCTCCCCCCCAGGGGCGCCCGGGGCCAACGTCCTGACTTTC.